The 11 T cell receptor beta chains below all came from one sample that was sequenced in a study of T cells in localized non-small cell lung cancer. Profiling relied on immunoSEQ multiplex PCR, and the TCRdb table lists in-frame clones only, not all of them. The table lists roughly 39,000 clones, around 75% of them singletons. The sequences come from PBMCs, collected before any cancer treatment. These receptor sequences come from a woman aged 40-69 years with stage II squamous cell lung carcinoma.

This rearrangement joins TRBV2 to TRBJ1-4; unclear D gene. Germline V CDR1 and CDR2: SNHLY, FYNNEI. This CDR3 is 14 amino acids long. V was shortened by 3 bases and J by 7 bases, with 12 bases between the two germline ends. The DNA of the CDR3 is TGTGCCAGCAGTGAGGGCCCGTTCGGTGAAAAACTGTTTTTT. Translated: CASSEGPFGEKLFF.

The chain employs TRBV28 and TRBJ2-3, with TRBD2 identical over 7 bases. The trim removed 3 bases at V and 1 base at J, leaving 1 base unmatched. Germline lookup yields CDR1 MDHEN and CDR2 SYDVKM. This CDR3 is 14 amino acids long. The CDR3 spells CASSFGGGTDTQYF. The CDR3 DNA sequence: TGTGCCAGCAGTTTTGGGGGGGGCACAGATACGCAGTATTTT.

The chain employs TRBV18 and TRBJ2-5; D remains unclear. The CDR3 totals 14 residues. Per the germline V gene, CDR1 is KGHSH and CDR2 is LQKENI. Trimming shortened V by 4 bases and J by 1 base, and 10 bases separated the two germline ends. CDR3 in amino acids: CASSQGTGQETQYF. In DNA form, the CDR3 reads TGTGCCAGCTCACAGGGAACTGGCCAAGAGACCCAGTACTTC.

At least ten counts were recorded for this clone. The genes are TRBV2 and TRBJ2-2, with D possibly being TRBD1 (5 bases). Per the germline V gene, CDR1 is SNHLY and CDR2 is FYNNEI. The V gene lost 8 bases and the J gene lost 1 base, with 11 bases spanning the gap. CDR3 length: 14 residues. This CDR3 reads CASDGQGNTGELFF. The DNA for the CDR3 is TGTGCCAGCGACGGTCAGGGGAACACCGGGGAGCTGTTTTTT.

The chain has TRBV19 and TRBJ1-1; 10 bases line up with TRBD1. Germline-derived CDR1 and CDR2 are LNHDA and SQIVND (reference sequence). The length of the CDR3 is 16 residues. J was trimmed by 1 base and V by 5 bases; bases with no gene match: 7. CDR3 amino acids: CASSSRQGAGNTEAFF. CDR3 DNA: TGTGCCAGTAGTTCACGACAGGGGGCCGGGAACACTGAAGCTTTCTTT.

The chain uses TRBV19 and TRBJ1-1; TRBD1 matches at 9 bases. The CDR3 runs to 13 residues. Germline CDR1 is LNHDA and CDR2 is SQIVND (reference sequence). V shed 10 bases and J 7 bases; nucleotides not matched to a gene: 10. DNA of the CDR3: TGTGCCACCTCCTCGGACAGGGGCCTTGAAGCTTTCTTT. The encoded protein is CATSSDRGLEAFF.

The chain employs TRBV27 and TRBJ1-2; D unclear. This CDR3 is 12 amino acids long. CDR1 is MNHEY, CDR2 SMNVEV, per germline (reference sequence). Trimming took 3 bases from V and 8 from J, leaving 10 bases between them. The DNA for the CDR3 is TGTGCCAGCAGTTTTAGTCTACAGGGCTACACCTTC. This gives the protein CASSFSLQGYTF.

J is TRBJ2-1 and V is TRBV5-4; 9 bases fit TRBD1. The CDR3 is 15 residues long. Germline V gives CDR1 SGHNT, CDR2 YYREEE (reference sequence). The V and J ends lost 0 bases and 7 bases, in that order; junction bases with no gene match: 5. CDR3 sequence: CASSLEQGARNEQFF. The CDR3 DNA follows: TGTGCCAGCAGCTTGGAACAGGGGGCAAGAAATGAGCAGTTCTTC. Together with reference TRBV5-4 and TRBJ2-1, the CDR3 gives the full variable domain: ETGVTQSPTHLIKTRGQQVTLRCSSQSGHNTVSWYQQALGQGPQFIFQYYREEENGRGNFPPRFSGLQFPNYSSELNVNALELDDSALYLCASSLEQGARNEQFFGPGTRLTVL.

V usage is TRBV4-2 and J usage is TRBJ1-5, with a tentative D call TRBD1 (5 bases). The CDR3 totals 15 residues. Germline CDR1 reads LGHNA; CDR2 reads YNFKEQ. Trimming removed 1 base from V and 8 bases from J, with 15 bases in between. This chain's CDR3 is CASSQAGGTDKPQHF. The CDR3 bases are TGTGCCAGCAGCCAAGCCGGGGGAACCGACAAGCCCCAGCATTTT.

This rearrangement joins TRBV13 to TRBJ2-5; the match to TRBD1 covers 8 bases. The CDR3 totals 15 residues. The germline V gene has CDR1 PRHDT and CDR2 FYEKMQ (reference sequence). With V trimmed by 6 bases and J by 5 bases, 11 bases remained unmatched. The CDR3 loop reads CASRNRAGGLETQYF. As DNA, the CDR3 is TGTGCCAGCAGAAACAGAGCAGGGGGCCTGGAGACCCAGTACTTC. Combining the CDR3 with reference TRBV13 and TRBJ2-5 gives the whole variable domain AAGVIQSPRHLIKEKRETATLKCYPIPRHDTVYWYQQGPGQDPQFLISFYEKMQSDKGSIPDRFSAQQFSDYHSELNMSSLELGDSALYFCASRNRAGGLETQYFGPGTRLLVL.

The V and J genes are TRBV7-6 and TRBJ2-5; no clear D gene. CDR3 length equals 16 residues. The germline V gene encodes CDR1 SGHVS and CDR2 FNYEAQ. The V end lost 0 bases, the J end lost 0 bases, and 11 bases lay between the germline ends. The CDR3 coding sequence is TGTGCCAGCAGCTTAGCGGCGGAGAGGTACCAAGAGACCCAGTACTTC. Translated, it gives CASSLAAERYQETQYF.